This record looks at one T cell receptor beta chain sequence and its context. Its antigen is undetermined. This sample is drawn from a study of PD-1 blockade in classical Hodgkin lymphoma. Study conclusions and caveats: Healthy donors reportedly exceeded newly diagnosed patients in baseline TCR diversity. Lower baseline TCR diversity marked trial partial responders and progressors.

The repertoire was sequenced with immunoSEQ multiplex PCR; TCRdb's copy has only in-frame clones and lacks some. The sample shows approximately 26,000 clones, roughly 71% of them seen only once. All patients experienced relapse after autologous stem cell transplantation, and brentuximab vedotin exposure was variable. Best responses included complete response and partial response; otherwise, the best response was progressive disease. The germline V gene encodes CDR1 MDHEN and CDR2 SYDVKM. With 5 bases clipped from V and 6 bases from J, the junction kept 13 bases outside the gene matches. The CDR3 has 15 residues.

This TCR came from a human donor with classical Hodgkin lymphoma. The chain uses TRBV28 and TRBJ2-7; 7 bases line up with TRBD1. The material sequenced was peripheral blood mononuclear cells (PBMCs), taken before the second cycle of nivolumab. The CDR3 is CASSIQTGLASEQYF. As DNA, the CDR3 is TGTGCCAGCAGTATCCAGACAGGGTTGGCCTCCGAGCAGTACTTC.